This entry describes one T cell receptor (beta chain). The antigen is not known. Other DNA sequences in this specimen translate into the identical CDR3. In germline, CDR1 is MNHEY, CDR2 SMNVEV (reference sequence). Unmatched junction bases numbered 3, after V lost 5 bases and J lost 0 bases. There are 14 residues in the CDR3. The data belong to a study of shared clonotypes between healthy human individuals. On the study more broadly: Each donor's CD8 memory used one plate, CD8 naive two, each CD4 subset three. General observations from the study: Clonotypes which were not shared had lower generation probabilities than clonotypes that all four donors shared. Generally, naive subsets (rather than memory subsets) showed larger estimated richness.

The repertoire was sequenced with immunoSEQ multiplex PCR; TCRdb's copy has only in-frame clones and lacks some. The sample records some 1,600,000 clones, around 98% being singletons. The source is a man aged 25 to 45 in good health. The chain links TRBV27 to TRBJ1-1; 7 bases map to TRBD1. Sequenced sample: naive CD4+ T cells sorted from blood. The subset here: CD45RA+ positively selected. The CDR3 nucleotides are TGTGCCAGCAGTCCGACAGGGTTGAACACTGAAGCTTTCTTT. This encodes CASSPTGLNTEAFF.